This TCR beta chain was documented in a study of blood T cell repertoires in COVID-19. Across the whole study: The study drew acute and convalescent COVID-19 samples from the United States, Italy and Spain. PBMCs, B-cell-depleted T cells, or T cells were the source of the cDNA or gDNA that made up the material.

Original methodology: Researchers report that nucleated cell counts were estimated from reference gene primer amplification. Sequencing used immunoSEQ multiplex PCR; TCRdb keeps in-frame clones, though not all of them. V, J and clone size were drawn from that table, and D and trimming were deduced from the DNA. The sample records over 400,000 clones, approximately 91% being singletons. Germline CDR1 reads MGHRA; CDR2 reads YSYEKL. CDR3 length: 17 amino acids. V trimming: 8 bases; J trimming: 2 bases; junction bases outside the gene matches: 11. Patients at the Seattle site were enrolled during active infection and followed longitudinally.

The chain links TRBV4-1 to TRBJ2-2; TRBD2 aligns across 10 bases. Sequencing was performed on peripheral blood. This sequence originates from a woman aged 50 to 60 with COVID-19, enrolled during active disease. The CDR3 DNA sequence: TGCGCCAGCCGCAAGGGGGCTAGCGGGGGCAACACCGGGGAGCTGTTTTTT. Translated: CASRKGASGGNTGELFF.